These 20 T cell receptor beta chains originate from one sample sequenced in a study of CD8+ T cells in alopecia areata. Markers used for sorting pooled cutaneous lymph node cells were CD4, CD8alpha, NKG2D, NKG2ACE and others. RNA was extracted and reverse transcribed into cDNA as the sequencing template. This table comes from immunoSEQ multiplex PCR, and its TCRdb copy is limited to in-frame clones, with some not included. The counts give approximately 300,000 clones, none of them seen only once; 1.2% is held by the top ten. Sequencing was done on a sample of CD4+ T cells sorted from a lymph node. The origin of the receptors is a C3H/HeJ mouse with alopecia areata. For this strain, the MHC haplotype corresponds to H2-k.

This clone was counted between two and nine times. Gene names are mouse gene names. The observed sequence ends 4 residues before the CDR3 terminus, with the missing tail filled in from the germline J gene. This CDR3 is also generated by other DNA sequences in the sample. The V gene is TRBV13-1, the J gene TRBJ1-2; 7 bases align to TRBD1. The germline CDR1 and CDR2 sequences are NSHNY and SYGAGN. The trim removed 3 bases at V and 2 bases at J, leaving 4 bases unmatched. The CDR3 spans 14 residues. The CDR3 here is CASSAGQPNSDYTF. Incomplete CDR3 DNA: TGTGCCAGCAGTGCGGGACAGCCCAACTCC.

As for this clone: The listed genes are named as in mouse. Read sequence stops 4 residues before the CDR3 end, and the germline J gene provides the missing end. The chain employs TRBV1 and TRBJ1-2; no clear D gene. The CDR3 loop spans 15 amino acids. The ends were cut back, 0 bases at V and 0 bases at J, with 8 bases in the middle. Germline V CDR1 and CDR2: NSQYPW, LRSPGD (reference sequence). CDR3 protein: CTCSADRFANSDYTF. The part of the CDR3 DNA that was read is TGCACCTGCAGTGCAGACAGGTTTGCAAACTCC.

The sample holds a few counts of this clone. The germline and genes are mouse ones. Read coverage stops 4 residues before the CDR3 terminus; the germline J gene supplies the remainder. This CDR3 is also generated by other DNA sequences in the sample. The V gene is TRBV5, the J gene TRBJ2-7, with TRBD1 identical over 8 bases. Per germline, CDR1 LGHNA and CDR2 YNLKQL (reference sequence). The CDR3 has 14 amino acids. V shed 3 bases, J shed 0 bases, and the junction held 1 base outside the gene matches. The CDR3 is CASSQTGASYEQYF. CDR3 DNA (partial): TGTGCCAGCAGCCAGACAGGGGCCTCCTAT.

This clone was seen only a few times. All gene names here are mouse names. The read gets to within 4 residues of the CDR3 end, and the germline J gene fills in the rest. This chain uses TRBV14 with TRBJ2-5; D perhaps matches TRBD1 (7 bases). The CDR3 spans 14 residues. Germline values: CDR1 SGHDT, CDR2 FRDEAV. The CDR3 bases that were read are TGTGCCAGCAGTTTAGAAGGGGGCCGGGAC. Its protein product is CASSLEGGRD. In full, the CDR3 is CASSLEGGRDTQYF.

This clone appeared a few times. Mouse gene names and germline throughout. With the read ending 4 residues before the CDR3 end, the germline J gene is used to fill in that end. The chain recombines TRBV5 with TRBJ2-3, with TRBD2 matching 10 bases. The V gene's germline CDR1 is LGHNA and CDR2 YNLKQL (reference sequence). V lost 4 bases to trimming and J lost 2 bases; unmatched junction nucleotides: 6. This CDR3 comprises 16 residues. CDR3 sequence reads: CASSPPGGALAETLYF. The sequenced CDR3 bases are TGTGCCAGCAGCCCGCCTGGGGGGGCGCTTGCAGAA.

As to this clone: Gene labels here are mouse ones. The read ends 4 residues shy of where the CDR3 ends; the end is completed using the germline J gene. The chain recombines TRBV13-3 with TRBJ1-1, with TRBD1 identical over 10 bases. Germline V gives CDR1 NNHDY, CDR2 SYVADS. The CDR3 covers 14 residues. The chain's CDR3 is CASSEGTGAGEVFF. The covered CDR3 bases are TGTGCCAGCAGTGAGGGGACAGGGGCGGGA.

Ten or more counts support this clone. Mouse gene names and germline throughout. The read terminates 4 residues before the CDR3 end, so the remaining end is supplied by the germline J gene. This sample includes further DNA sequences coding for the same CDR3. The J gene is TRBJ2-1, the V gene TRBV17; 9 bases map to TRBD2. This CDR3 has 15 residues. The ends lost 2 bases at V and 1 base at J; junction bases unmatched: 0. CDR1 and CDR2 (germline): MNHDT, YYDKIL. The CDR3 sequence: CASSRLGGNYAEQFF. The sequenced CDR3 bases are TGTGCTAGCAGTAGACTGGGGGGGAACTATGCT.

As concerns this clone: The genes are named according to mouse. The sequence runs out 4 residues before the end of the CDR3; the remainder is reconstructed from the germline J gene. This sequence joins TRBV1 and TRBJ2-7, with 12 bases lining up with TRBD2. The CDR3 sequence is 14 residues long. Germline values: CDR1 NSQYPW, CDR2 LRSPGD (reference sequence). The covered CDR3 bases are TGCACCTGCAGTGGGGACTGGGGGGCGTAT. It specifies CTCSGDWGAY. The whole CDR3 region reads CTCSGDWGAYEQYF.

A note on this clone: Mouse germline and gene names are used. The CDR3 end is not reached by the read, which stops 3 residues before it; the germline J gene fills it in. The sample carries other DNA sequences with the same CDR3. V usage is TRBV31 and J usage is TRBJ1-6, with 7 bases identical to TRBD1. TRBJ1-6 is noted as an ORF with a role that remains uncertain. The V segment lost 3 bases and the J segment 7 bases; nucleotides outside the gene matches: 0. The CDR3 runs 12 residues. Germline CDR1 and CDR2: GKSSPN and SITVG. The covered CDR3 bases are TGTGCCTGGAGACAGGGGAATTCGCCC. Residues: CAWRQGNSP. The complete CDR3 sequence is CAWRQGNSPLYF.

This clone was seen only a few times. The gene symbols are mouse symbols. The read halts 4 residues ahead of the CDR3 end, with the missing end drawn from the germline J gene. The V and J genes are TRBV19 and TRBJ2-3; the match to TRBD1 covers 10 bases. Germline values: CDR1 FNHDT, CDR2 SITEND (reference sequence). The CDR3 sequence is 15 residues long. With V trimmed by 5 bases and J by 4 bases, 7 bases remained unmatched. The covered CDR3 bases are TGTGCCAGCAGCCCTACGGGACAGGGGCCAGAA. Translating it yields CASSPTGQGPE. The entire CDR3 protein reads CASSPTGQGPETLYF.

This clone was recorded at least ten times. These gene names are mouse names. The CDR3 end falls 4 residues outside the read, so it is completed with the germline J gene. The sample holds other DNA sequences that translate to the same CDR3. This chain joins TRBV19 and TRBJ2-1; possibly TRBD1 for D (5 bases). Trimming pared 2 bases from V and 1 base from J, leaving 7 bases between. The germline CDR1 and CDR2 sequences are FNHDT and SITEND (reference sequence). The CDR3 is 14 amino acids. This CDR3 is CASSIGQNYAEQFF. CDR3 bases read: TGTGCCAGCAGTATCGGACAAAACTATGCT.

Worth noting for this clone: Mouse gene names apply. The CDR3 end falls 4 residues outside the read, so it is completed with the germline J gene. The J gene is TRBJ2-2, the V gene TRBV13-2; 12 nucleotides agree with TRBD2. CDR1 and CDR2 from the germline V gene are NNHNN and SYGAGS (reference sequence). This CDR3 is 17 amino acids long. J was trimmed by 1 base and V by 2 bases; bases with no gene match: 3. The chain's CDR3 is CASGDPGLGGNTGQLYF. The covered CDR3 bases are TGTGCCAGCGGTGACCCGGGACTGGGGGGAAACACCGGG.

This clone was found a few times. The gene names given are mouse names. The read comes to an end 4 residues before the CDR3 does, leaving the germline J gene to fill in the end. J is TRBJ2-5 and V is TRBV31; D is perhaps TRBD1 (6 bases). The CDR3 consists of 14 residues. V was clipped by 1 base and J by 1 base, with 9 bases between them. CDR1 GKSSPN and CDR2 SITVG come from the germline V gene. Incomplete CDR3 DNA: TGTGCCTGGAGTCCCCAGGGGTACCAAGAC. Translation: CAWSPQGYQD. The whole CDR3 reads CAWSPQGYQDTQYF. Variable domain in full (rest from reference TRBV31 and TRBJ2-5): AQTIHQWPVAEIKAVGSPLSLGCTIKGKSSPNLYWYWQATGGTLQQLFYSITVGQVESVVQLNLSASRPKDDQFILSTEKLLLSHSGFYLCAWSPQGYQDTQYFGPGTRLLVL.

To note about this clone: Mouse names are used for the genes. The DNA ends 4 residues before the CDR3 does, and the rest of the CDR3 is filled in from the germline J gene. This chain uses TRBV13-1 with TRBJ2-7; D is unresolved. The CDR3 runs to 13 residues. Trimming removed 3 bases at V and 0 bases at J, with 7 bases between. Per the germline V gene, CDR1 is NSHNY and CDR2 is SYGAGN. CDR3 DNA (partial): TGTGCCAGCAGTGTAGACAACTCCTAT. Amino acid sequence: CASSVDNSY. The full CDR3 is CASSVDNSYEQYF.

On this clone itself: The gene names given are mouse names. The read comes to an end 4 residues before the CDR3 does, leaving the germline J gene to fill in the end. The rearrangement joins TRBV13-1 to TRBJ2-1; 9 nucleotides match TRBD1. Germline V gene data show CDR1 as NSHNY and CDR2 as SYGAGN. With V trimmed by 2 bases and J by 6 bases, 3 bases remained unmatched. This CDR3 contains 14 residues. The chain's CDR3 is CASSEGTGIAEQFF. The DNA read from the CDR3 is TGTGCCAGCAGTGAGGGGACAGGGATTGCT.

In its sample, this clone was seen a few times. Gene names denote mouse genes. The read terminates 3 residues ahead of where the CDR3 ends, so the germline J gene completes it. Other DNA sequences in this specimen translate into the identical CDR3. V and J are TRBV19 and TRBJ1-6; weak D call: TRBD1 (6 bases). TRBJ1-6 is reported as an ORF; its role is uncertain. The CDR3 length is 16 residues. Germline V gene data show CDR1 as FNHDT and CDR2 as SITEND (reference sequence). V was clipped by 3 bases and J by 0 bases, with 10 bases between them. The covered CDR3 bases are TGTGCCAGCAGTACTACAGGGTCTTCCTATAATTCGCCC. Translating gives CASSTTGSSYNSP. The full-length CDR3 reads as CASSTTGSSYNSPLYF.

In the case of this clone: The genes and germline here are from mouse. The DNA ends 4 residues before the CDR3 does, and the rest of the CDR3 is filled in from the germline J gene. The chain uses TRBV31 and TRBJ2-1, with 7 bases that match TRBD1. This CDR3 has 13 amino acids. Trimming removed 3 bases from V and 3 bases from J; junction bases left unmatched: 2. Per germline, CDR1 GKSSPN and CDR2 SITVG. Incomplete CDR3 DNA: TGTGCCTGGAGCCAGGGGGTCTATGCT. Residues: CAWSQGVYA. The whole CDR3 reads CAWSQGVYAEQFF.

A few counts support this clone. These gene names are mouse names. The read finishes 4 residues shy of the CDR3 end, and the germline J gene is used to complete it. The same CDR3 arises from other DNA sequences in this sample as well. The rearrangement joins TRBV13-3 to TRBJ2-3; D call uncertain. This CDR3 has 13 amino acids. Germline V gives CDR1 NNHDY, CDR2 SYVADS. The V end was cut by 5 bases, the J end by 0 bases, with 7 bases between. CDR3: CASRVTSAETLYF. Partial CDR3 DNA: TGTGCCAGCAGGGTGACTAGTGCAGAA.

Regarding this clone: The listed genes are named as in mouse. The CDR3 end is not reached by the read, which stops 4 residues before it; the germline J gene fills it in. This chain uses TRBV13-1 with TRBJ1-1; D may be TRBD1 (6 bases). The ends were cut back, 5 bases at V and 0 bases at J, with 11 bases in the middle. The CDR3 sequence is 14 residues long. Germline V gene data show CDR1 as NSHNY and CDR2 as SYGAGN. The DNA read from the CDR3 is TGTGCCAGCAGGAAACGACAGGCAAACACA. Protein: CASRKRQANT. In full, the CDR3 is CASRKRQANTEVFF.

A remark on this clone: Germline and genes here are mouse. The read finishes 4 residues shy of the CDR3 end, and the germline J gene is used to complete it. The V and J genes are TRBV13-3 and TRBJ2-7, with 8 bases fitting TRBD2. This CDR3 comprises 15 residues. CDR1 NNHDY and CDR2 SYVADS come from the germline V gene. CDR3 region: CASSDASAGGYEQYF. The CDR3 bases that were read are TGTGCCAGCAGTGATGCATCAGCTGGGGGGTAT.